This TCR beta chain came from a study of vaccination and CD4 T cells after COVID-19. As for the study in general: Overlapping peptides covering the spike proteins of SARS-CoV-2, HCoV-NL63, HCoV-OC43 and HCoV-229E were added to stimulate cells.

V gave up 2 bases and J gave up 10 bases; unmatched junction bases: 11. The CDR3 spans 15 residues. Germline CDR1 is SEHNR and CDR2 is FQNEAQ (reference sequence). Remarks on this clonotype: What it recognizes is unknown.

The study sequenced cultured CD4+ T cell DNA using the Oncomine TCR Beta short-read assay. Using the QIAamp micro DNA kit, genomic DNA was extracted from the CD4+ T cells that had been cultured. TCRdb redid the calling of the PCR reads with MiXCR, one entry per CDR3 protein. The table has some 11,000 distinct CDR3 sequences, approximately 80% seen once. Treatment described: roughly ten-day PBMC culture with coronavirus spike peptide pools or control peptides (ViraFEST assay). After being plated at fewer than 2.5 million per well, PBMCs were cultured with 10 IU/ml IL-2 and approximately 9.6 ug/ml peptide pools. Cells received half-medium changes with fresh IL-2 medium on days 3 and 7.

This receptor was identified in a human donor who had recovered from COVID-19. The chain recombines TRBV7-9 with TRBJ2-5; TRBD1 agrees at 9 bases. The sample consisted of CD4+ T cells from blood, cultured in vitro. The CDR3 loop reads CASSLWGQGRMIQYF. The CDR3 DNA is TGTGCCAGCAGCTTATGGGGACAGGGCCGGATGATCCAGTACTTC. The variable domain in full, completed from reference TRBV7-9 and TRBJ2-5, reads DTGVSQNPRHKITKRGQNVTFRCDPISEHNRLYWYRQTLGQGPEFLTYFQNEAQLEKSRLLSDRFSAERPKGSFSTLEIQRTEQGDSAMYLCASSLWGQGRMIQYFGPGTRLLVL.